This T cell receptor beta chain comes out of a study of early T cells in non-severe SARS-CoV-2 infection. Study summary: Sequencing of bulk RNA from unsorted whole blood was done, without chain pairing.

Concerning this clonotype itself: Its antigen is not identified.

Each cDNA molecule carried a unique molecular identifier. TCRdb fed the 5' RACE reads into MiXCR, producing one record per CDR3 protein. The sample contains about 56,000 distinct CDR3 sequences, about 11% of which appear only once. Whole-study findings and limits: Anti-spike CD8 specificities were favored by VDJdb matching, whose results missed private and CD4 specificities.

Trimming shortened V by 8 bases and J by 8 bases, and 16 bases separated the two germline ends. The CDR3 consists of 13 residues. CDR1 and CDR2 from the germline V gene are MNHEY and SMNVEV (reference sequence). The J gene is TRBJ2-1, the V gene TRBV27; D remains unclear. Sequencing was done on a sample of whole blood. The receptor's source is an adult who was a healthcare worker with PCR-confirmed SARS-CoV-2 infection or an uninfected control (not recorded which). The CDR3 is CASRWLNFDEQFF. The CDR3, as DNA: TGTGCCAGCCGGTGGTTGAACTTCGATGAGCAGTTCTTC.